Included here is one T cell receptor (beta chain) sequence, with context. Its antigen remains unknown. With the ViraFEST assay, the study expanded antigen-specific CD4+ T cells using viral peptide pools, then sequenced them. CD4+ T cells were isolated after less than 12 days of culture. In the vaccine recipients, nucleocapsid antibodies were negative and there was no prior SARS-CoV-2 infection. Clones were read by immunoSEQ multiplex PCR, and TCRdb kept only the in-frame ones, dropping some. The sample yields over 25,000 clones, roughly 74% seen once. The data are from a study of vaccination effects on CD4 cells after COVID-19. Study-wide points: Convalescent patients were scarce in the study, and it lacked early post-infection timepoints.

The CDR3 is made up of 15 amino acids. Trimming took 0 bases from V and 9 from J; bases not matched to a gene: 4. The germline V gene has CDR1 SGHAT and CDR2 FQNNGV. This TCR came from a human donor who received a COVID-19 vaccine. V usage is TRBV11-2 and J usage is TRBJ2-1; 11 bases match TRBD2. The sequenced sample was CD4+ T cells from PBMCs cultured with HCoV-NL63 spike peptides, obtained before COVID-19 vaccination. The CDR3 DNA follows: TGTGCCAGCAGCTTAGAATCTAGCGGGAGGAGTGAGCAGTTCTTC. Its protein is CASSLESSGRSEQFF.